This T cell receptor beta chain derives from a study of blood T cell repertoires in COVID-19. Germline-derived CDR1 and CDR2 are SGHDT and YYEEEE. V was cut by 1 base and J by 3 bases, with 8 bases left in between. The CDR3 covers 14 residues. Sequenced by immunoSEQ multiplex PCR; TCRdb stores in-frame clones only, minus some. The sample records more than 110,000 clones, around 82% being singletons. This chain joins TRBV5-6 and TRBJ1-5; D is possibly TRBD1 (6 bases). What was sequenced was peripheral blood. The TCR was taken from a human donor in a cohort sampled during active COVID-19. The CDR3 DNA sequence: TGTGCCAGCAGCTTGACAGGGAACAATCAGCCCCAGCATTTT. Protein product: CASSLTGNNQPQHF.